These 2 T cell receptor beta chains came from one sample sequenced in a study of T-cell reconstitution after alpha-beta-depleted transplantation in children (dated by TCRdb to between 2015 and 2016). The sample's treatment or condition label, in plain terms: allogeneic hematopoietic cell transplantation with graft depleted of TCRalphabeta T cells and CD19 B cells. The method behind the library was PCR. TCRdb names Illumina HiSeq 2500 as the instrument used. TCR library preparation used molecular barcoding, with unique molecular identifiers applied to normalize quantification of the TCRbeta repertoire. TCRdb cleaned the public reads at Q25 with fastp, built clones with MiXCR and kept in-frame beta chains. Here each entry gathers all rows of one CDR3 protein and keeps the most common genes and DNA. The sample table contains about 200,000 distinct CDR3 sequences; only one count was recorded for approximately 6.9% of them. Jointly, the top ten make up just over 5.5% of the sample.

The sequences come from PBMCs, collected before TCRalphabeta/CD19-depleted stem cell transplant. These receptors were obtained from a boy younger than 10 with acute lymphoblastic leukemia, due to receive a stem cell transplant.

This clonotype was counted at least ten times. V is TRBV28 and J is TRBJ2-1, with 13 bases matching TRBD2. The CDR3 sequence is 12 residues long. Germline CDR1 and CDR2: MDHEN and SYDVKM. J lost 9 bases, V lost 10 bases, and 3 bases had no gene match. CDR3 nucleotides: TGTGCCACCCGGACTAGCGGGGGTGAGCAGTTCTTC. Translated, it gives CATRTSGGEQFF.

This clonotype was seen only a few times. J is TRBJ2-3 and V is TRBV28; possible D gene TRBD2, 7 bases. The V end was cut by 7 bases, the J end by 1 base, with 21 bases between. This CDR3 spans 17 amino acids. Germline V CDR1 and CDR2: MDHEN, SYDVKM. CDR3 residues: CASTTGAGVRGTDTQYF. CDR3 bases: TGTGCCAGCACCACGGGGGCGGGAGTAAGAGGCACAGATACGCAGTATTTT. The full variable domain, its missing parts supplied by reference TRBV28 and TRBJ2-3, is DVKVTQSSRYLVKRTGEKVFLECVQDMDHENMFWYRQDPGLGLRLIYFSYDVKMKEKGDIPEGYSVSREKKERFSLILESASTNQTSMYLCASTTGAGVRGTDTQYFGPGTRLTVL.